The clone carrying this TCR beta chain was counted between two and nine times. The antigen remains undetermined. The length of the CDR3 is 15 residues. Trimming removed 2 bases at V and 0 bases at J, with 7 bases between. Germline CDR1 reads LNHDA; CDR2 reads SQIVND (reference sequence). The entry originates in a study of regulatory and conventional T cells in RAG deficiency. The table came from immunoSEQ multiplex PCR; TCRdb's copy has only in-frame clones and leaves some out. The sample has fewer than 4,000 clones; approximately 94% are singletons. Study-level results: Control T-cell subsets had markedly higher Shannon entropy and lower Simpson indices than RAG-deficient patients. These Omenn syndrome Treg sorts may hold peripherally activated cells instead. In Omenn syndrome, Treg and Tconv repertoires overlapped >85%.

Blood CD4+ CD25-high CD127-low regulatory T cells supplied the genomic DNA template. Another study also made use of these data, one on regulatory T cells. From that paper: The PCR used 52 TRBV and 13 TRBJ primers. In patients, unique TRB V-J pairs were restricted and V/J usage skewed, especially in Tregs.

The rearrangement links TRBV19 to TRBJ1-4; TRBD1 might be the D (6 bases). This TCR came from a human donor in good health. Sequencing used CD4+ Tregs sorted from blood. The CDR3 reads CASSIKGATNEKLFF. Written as DNA, the CDR3 is TGTGCCAGTAGTATAAAGGGGGCAACTAATGAAAAACTGTTTTTT.